The 12 T cell receptor beta chains presented below share a single source sample, sequenced in a study of T cell changes during pregnancy in multiple sclerosis. Assay used: immunoSEQ multiplex PCR; TCRdb lists only in-frame clones, some missing. This table has roughly 97,000 clones, approximately 90% appearing once. The specimen comprised peripheral blood, sampled in the second trimester of pregnancy. These receptor sequences come from a female donor in good health, enrolled as a control in a pregnancy study.

The V call is TRBV19, the J call TRBJ1-2; D ambiguous. Germline V gene lookup returns CDR1 LNHDA and CDR2 SQIVND (reference sequence). This CDR3 is 13 amino acids long. The ends were cut back, 3 bases at V and 4 bases at J, with 9 bases in the middle. The CDR3 coding sequence is TGTGCCAGTAGTATGGCGGGCTTCTATGGCTACACCTTC. Protein product: CASSMAGFYGYTF.

The DNA of the CDR3 is TGTGCCACCAGCAGAGCTGGGGGGAGCACTGAAGCTTTCTTT. Amino acids: CATSRAGGSTEAFF. This chain connects TRBV15 to TRBJ1-1, with D possibly being TRBD1 (5 bases). V lost 1 base, J lost 4 bases, and 10 bases lay in between. In germline, CDR1 is LNHNV, CDR2 YYDKDF (reference sequence). The CDR3 contains 14 residues.

Only a few counts were recorded for this clone. The chain has TRBV7-9 and TRBJ1-1; D gene ambiguous. Germline assignment: CDR1 SEHNR and CDR2 FQNEAQ (reference sequence). Trimming pared 7 bases from V and 1 base from J, leaving 7 bases between. The CDR3 sequence is 12 residues long. The CDR3 sequence is CASNNGNTEAFF. DNA for the CDR3: TGTGCCAGCAATAACGGGAACACTGAAGCTTTCTTT.

This clone was seen a few times. V gene TRBV6-6 combines with J gene TRBJ1-5; D is uncertain. Per the germline V gene, CDR1 is MNHNY and CDR2 is SVGAGI (reference sequence). The V gene lost 6 bases and the J gene lost 7 bases, with 13 bases spanning the gap. The CDR3 is 13 residues long. The CDR3 sequence is CASSVSAGQPQHF. CDR3 in DNA: TGTGCCAGCAGCGTCTCGGCGGGGCAGCCCCAGCATTTT.

This clone was recorded once. The V and J genes are TRBV5-8 and TRBJ2-1; a possible D gene is TRBD2 (5 bases). Trimming left V 4 bases short and J 6 bases short, with 8 bases between. Germline loops: CDR1 SGHTS, CDR2 YDEGEE. There are 12 residues in the CDR3. In DNA, the CDR3 is TGTGCCAGCAGCCTGGACTTCAATGAGCAGTTCTTC. Protein: CASSLDFNEQFF. Drawing the rest from reference TRBV5-8 and TRBJ2-1, the complete variable domain is EAGVTQSPTHLIKTRGQQATLRCSPISGHTSVYWYQQALGLGLQFLLWYDEGEERNRGNFPPRFSGRQFPNYSSELNVNALELEDSALYLCASSLDFNEQFFGPGTRLTVL.

The chain is built from TRBV7-9 and TRBJ2-5; no firm D call. This CDR3 has 13 residues. Per the germline V gene, CDR1 is SEHNR and CDR2 is FQNEAQ (reference sequence). V lost 1 base and J lost 2, with 5 bases in between. The chain's CDR3 is CASSLGQQETQYF. DNA of the CDR3: TGTGCCAGCAGCTTAGGGCAGCAAGAGACCCAGTACTTC. Looking up the rest from reference TRBV7-9 and TRBJ2-5 gives the full variable domain: DTGVSQNPRHKITKRGQNVTFRCDPISEHNRLYWYRQTLGQGPEFLTYFQNEAQLEKSRLLSDRFSAERPKGSFSTLEIQRTEQGDSAMYLCASSLGQQETQYFGPGTRLLVL.

The V gene is TRBV15, the J gene TRBJ2-1, with D possibly matching TRBD2 (7 bases). The CDR3 is 13 residues long. CDR1 LNHNV and CDR2 YYDKDF come from the germline V gene (reference sequence). The V and J ends lost 9 bases and 7 bases respectively, with 16 bases between them. In DNA form, the CDR3 reads TGTGCCACGGGAGGGGGGGGTCAGAATGAGCAGTTCTTC. This codes for CATGGGGQNEQFF.

This chain links TRBV29-1 with TRBJ1-6, with D perhaps matching TRBD1 (6 bases). The V gene's germline CDR1 is SQVTM and CDR2 ANQGSEA. This CDR3 comprises 12 residues. Trimming shortened V by 5 bases and J by 6 bases, and 8 bases separated the two germline ends. CDR3 sequence reads: CSVRGANSPLHF. Here the CDR3 DNA reads TGCAGCGTTCGGGGGGCTAATTCACCCCTCCACTTT.

The chain recombines TRBV2 with TRBJ2-3, with a weak D call TRBD2 (6 bases). Germline V CDR1 and CDR2: SNHLY, FYNNEI. The germline V and J ends were trimmed by 6 bases and 2 bases, with 12 bases remaining between them. This CDR3 contains 14 residues. The CDR3, as DNA: TGTGCCAGCAGGCCGGGACTGAACACAGATACGCAGTATTTT. Encoded protein: CASRPGLNTDTQYF.

This chain uses TRBV25-1 with TRBJ1-2; 10 nucleotides align to TRBD1. CDR3 length: 15 residues. The germline V gene encodes CDR1 MGHDK and CDR2 SYGVNS. Trimming at V came to 0 bases and at J to 6 bases, leaving 4 bases not matched to a gene. Here the CDR3 reads CASSEYPGQGNGYTF. The CDR3 DNA sequence: TGTGCCAGCAGTGAATACCCGGGACAGGGGAATGGCTACACCTTC.

This sequence joins TRBV27 and TRBJ1-1, with D possibly matching TRBD1 (5 bases). Germline loops: CDR1 MNHEY, CDR2 SMNVEV (reference sequence). The CDR3 has 15 residues. Trimming took 1 base from V and 0 from J, leaving 9 bases between them. The DNA of the CDR3 is TGTGCCAGCAGTTTATATCGGACATTGAACACTGAAGCTTTCTTT. This codes for CASSLYRTLNTEAFF.

The chain combines TRBV11-3 with TRBJ2-7; 8 nucleotides agree with TRBD1. The CDR3 consists of 14 residues. Germline V gene lookup returns CDR1 SGHNT and CDR2 YENEEA. With 5 bases clipped from V and 1 base from J, the junction kept 4 bases outside the gene matches. DNA of the CDR3: TGTGCCAGCAGCACTCGACAGGGGTCCTACGAGCAGTACTTC. Translating gives CASSTRQGSYEQYF.